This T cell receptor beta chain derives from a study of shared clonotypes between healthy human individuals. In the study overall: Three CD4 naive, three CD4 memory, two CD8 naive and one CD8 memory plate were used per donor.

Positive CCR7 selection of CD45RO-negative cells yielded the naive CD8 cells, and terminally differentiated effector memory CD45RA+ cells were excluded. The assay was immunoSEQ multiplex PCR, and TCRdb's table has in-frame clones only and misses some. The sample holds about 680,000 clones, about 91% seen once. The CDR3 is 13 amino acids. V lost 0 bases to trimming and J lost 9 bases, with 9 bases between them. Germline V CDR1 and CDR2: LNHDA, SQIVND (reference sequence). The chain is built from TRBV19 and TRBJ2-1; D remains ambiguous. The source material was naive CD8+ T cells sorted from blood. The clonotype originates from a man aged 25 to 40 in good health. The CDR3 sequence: CASSIDLTGEQFF. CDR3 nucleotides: TGTGCCAGTAGTATAGATCTAACGGGTGAGCAGTTCTTC.